The 25 T cell receptor beta chains given below trace back to one sample, sequenced in a study of shared clonotypes between healthy human individuals. Assay: immunoSEQ multiplex PCR; the TCRdb copy retains only in-frame clones and omits some. The profile shows a few million clones, 90% to 96% of them singletons. Input material: naive CD4+ T cells sorted from blood. Sample subset: CD45RA+ positively selected. The receptors here all came from a man aged 18 to 30 in good health.

The chain has TRBV7-9 and TRBJ2-1; no definite D call. This CDR3 has 16 amino acids. V lost 1 base to trimming and J lost 1 base, with 11 bases between them. The V gene's germline CDR1 is SEHNR and CDR2 FQNEAQ (reference sequence). This CDR3 reads CASSLGVGKSYNEQFF. DNA of the CDR3: TGTGCCAGCAGCTTAGGAGTCGGAAAATCCTACAATGAGCAGTTCTTC. The variable domain in full, completed from reference TRBV7-9 and TRBJ2-1, reads DTGVSQNPRHKITKRGQNVTFRCDPISEHNRLYWYRQTLGQGPEFLTYFQNEAQLEKSRLLSDRFSAERPKGSFSTLEIQRTEQGDSAMYLCASSLGVGKSYNEQFFGPGTRLTVL.

The chain is built from TRBV7-8 and TRBJ2-5; 9 nucleotides align to TRBD2. Germline-derived CDR1 and CDR2 are SGHVS and FQNEAQ. J gave up 5 bases and V 1 base, and 5 bases lay outside the gene matches. The CDR3 has 15 amino acids. The CDR3 region has the DNA TGTGCCAGCAGCTTAGGGCTAGCGGGGATTGAGACCCAGTACTTC. Translated: CASSLGLAGIETQYF.

As DNA, the CDR3 is TGTGCCAGCAGCGGGAGAGTTTGGAGCTCCTACAATGAGCAGTTCTTC. Translated, it gives CASSGRVWSSYNEQFF. J is TRBJ2-1 and V is TRBV9; no firm D call. Deletions cut 3 bases from V and 0 bases from J, with 13 bases between. The CDR3 runs to 16 residues. The V gene's germline CDR1 is SGDLS and CDR2 YYNGEE.

J is TRBJ2-7 and V is TRBV18; D is undetermined. The germline gives CDR1 KGHSH, CDR2 LQKENI. V was clipped by 3 bases and J by 2 bases, with 11 bases between them. The length of the CDR3 is 14 residues. CDR3 amino acids: CASSPPSTPYEQYF. CDR3 coding DNA: TGTGCCAGCTCACCCCCCAGTACCCCCTACGAGCAGTACTTC.

This chain connects TRBV7-2 to TRBJ1-5; TRBD1 is a possible D gene (6 bases). Germline V gene lookup returns CDR1 SGHTA and CDR2 FQGNSA. This CDR3 spans 15 amino acids. V was clipped by 5 bases and J by 10 bases, with 21 bases between them. CDR3 loop: CASSLPGGPRAPQHF. CDR3 DNA: TGTGCCAGCAGCCTCCCTGGGGGGCCGAGGGCTCCCCAGCATTTT.

The rearrangement joins TRBV5-8 to TRBJ2-4; D may be TRBD1 (5 bases). The germline V gene encodes CDR1 SGHTS and CDR2 YDEGEE. This CDR3 contains 14 residues. Trimming removed 4 bases at V and 1 base at J, with 9 bases between. The CDR3 DNA reads as TGTGCCAGCAGCCCAAAGGGGGCCAAAAACATTCAGTACTTC. Encoded protein: CASSPKGAKNIQYF.

The rearrangement joins TRBV28 to TRBJ2-7; TRBD1 matches 8 bases. Unmatched junction bases numbered 7, after V lost 8 bases and J lost 4 bases. The CDR3 has 13 residues. CDR1 and CDR2 from the germline V gene are MDHEN and SYDVKM. The CDR3 DNA reads as TGTGCCAGCCAGCCCGGACAGGGATACGAGCAGTACTTC. It is translated as CASQPGQGYEQYF.

This chain joins TRBV7-9 and TRBJ1-2; 7 bases agree with TRBD1. Per germline, CDR1 SEHNR and CDR2 FQNEAQ (reference sequence). Trimming removed 3 bases from V and 8 bases from J; junction bases left unmatched: 3. CDR3 length: 12 residues. The DNA for the CDR3 is TGTGCCAGCAGCTTGACACAGGGGGGCTACACCTTC. It specifies CASSLTQGGYTF.

DNA of the CDR3: TGTGCCTGGAGTAGGACAGGGTATCCCTACGAGCAGTACTTC. Translation: CAWSRTGYPYEQYF. The chain couples TRBV30 to TRBJ2-7; 8 bases line up with TRBD1. This CDR3 spans 14 amino acids. Germline V lookup: CDR1 GTSNPN, CDR2 SVGIG (reference sequence). Germline trimming cut 2 bases from V and 2 bases from J; bases unmatched to any gene: 5.

A single count supports this clone. The chain carries TRBV5-6 and TRBJ1-6; D not resolved. CDR1 is SGHDT and CDR2 is YYEEEE in the germline V gene. The V gene lost 4 bases and the J gene lost 6 bases, with 11 bases spanning the gap. CDR3 length: 14 amino acids. CDR3 sequence: CASSPDGGNSPLHF. In DNA form, the CDR3 reads TGTGCCAGCAGCCCGGACGGAGGTAATTCACCCCTCCACTTT.

In regard to this clone: This specimen includes other DNA sequences encoding the same CDR3. The CDR3 nucleotides read TGCGCCAGCAGCTTGGACAGCGCAACTAATGAAAAACTGTTTTTT. It encodes CASSLDSATNEKLFF. The rearrangement links TRBV5-1 to TRBJ1-4; D call uncertain. The CDR3 spans 15 residues. The germline V and J ends were trimmed by 0 bases and 0 bases, with 6 bases remaining between them. Germline CDR1 and CDR2: SGHRS and YFSETQ.

The DNA of the CDR3 is TGTGCCAGCAGTGAACACGGGACCCCGAGCCTCAATGAGCAGTTCTTC. It translates to CASSEHGTPSLNEQFF. The chain carries TRBV6-1 and TRBJ2-1, with D perhaps TRBD1 or TRBD2 (5 bases each). Trimming left V 2 bases short and J 6 bases short, with 17 bases between. This CDR3 is built from 16 residues. Germline loops: CDR1 MNHNS, CDR2 SASEGT.

This chain uses TRBV10-1 with TRBJ1-1, with D possibly being TRBD1 (5 bases). The germline V gene has CDR1 WNHNN and CDR2 SYGVQD (reference sequence). Deletions cut 3 bases from V and 0 bases from J, with 8 bases between. The CDR3 sequence is 14 residues long. The CDR3 region has the DNA TGCGCCAGCAGTGATGGGGGGGTGAACACTGAAGCTTTCTTT. Its translation is CASSDGGVNTEAFF.

Remarks on this clone: The same CDR3 can be traced to other DNA sequences in this sample. This chain uses TRBV2 with TRBJ2-7, with D perhaps matching TRBD1 (5 bases). This CDR3 spans 12 amino acids. Germline values: CDR1 SNHLY, CDR2 FYNNEI. Deletions cut 6 bases from V and 0 bases from J, with 6 bases between. In DNA form, the CDR3 reads TGTGCCAGCAGCACAGGCTCCTACGAGCAGTACTTC. This gives the protein CASSTGSYEQYF. Full variable domain (outside the CDR3, taken from reference TRBV2 and TRBJ2-7): EPEVTQTPSHQVTQMGQEVILRCVPISNHLYFYWYRQILGQKVEFLVSFYNNEISEKSEIFDDQFSVERPDGSNFTLKIRSTKLEDSAMYFCASSTGSYEQYFGPGTRLTVT.

V and J are TRBV6-5 and TRBJ1-1; no clear D gene. Trimming removed 0 bases at V and 4 bases at J, with 9 bases between. Germline CDR1 reads MNHEY; CDR2 reads SVGAGI. This CDR3 contains 14 residues. In DNA form, the CDR3 reads TGTGCCAGCAGTTACTCGTTCGGTGCCACTGAAGCTTTCTTT. Translating it yields CASSYSFGATEAFF.

The V and J genes are TRBV5-6 and TRBJ1-6, with D maybe TRBD1 (5 bases). Trimming shortened V by 1 base and J by 9 bases, and 11 bases separated the two germline ends. The CDR3 has 14 residues. Germline V gene sequence: CDR1 SGHDT, CDR2 YYEEEE. The CDR3 DNA reads TGTGCCAGCAGCTTGATGGGGGTTGGTTCACCCCTCCACTTT. It yields the protein CASSLMGVGSPLHF.

The V gene is TRBV10-2, the J gene TRBJ2-1; 8 nucleotides agree with TRBD2. The CDR3 covers 15 residues. Unmatched junction bases numbered 9, after V lost 3 bases and J lost 8 bases. Looked up from germline, CDR1 is WSHSY and CDR2 is SAAADI. This CDR3 is CASSEKSGGRDEQFF. In nucleotides, the CDR3 is TGCGCCAGCAGTGAAAAGAGCGGGGGCAGGGATGAGCAGTTCTTC.

The rearrangement links TRBV10-3 to TRBJ2-1; no firm D call. V lost 6 bases to trimming and J lost 0 bases, with 9 bases between them. Germline CDR1 reads ENHRY; CDR2 reads SYGVKD. The CDR3 totals 14 residues. The CDR3 nucleotides read TGTGCCATCAGCTACAGTAGCTCCTACAATGAGCAGTTCTTC. Residues: CAISYSSSYNEQFF.

The chain uses TRBV28 and TRBJ1-5, with 9 nucleotides matching TRBD1. There are 15 residues in the CDR3. In germline, CDR1 is MDHEN, CDR2 SYDVKM. V dropped 3 bases and J dropped 9; count of bases not matched to a gene: 9. CDR3 sequence: CASSFRTGARGPQHF. As DNA, the CDR3 is TGTGCCAGCAGTTTTAGGACAGGGGCGCGAGGGCCCCAGCATTTT.

This sequence joins TRBV27 and TRBJ2-7; 10 positions match TRBD2. Germline V gives CDR1 MNHEY, CDR2 SMNVEV (reference sequence). V lost 10 bases and J lost 1; bases outside the gene matches: 4. The CDR3 covers 13 residues. As DNA, the CDR3 is TGTGCCACCCGACTAGCGGGTTCCTACGAGCAGTACTTC. Translating it yields CATRLAGSYEQYF.

The J gene is TRBJ1-4, the V gene TRBV6-5; D is unclear. Trimming removed 4 bases from V and 3 bases from J, with 9 bases in between. The germline CDR1 and CDR2 sequences are MNHEY and SVGAGI. This CDR3 has 14 residues. The CDR3, as DNA: TGTGCCAGCAGTTCGGGATTGGCTAATGAAAAACTGTTTTTT. This encodes CASSSGLANEKLFF.

This chain connects TRBV10-3 to TRBJ1-2; D is perhaps TRBD1 (5 bases). This CDR3 is 12 amino acids long. V gave up 4 bases and J gave up 6 bases, with 9 bases separating them. Germline assignment: CDR1 ENHRY and CDR2 SYGVKD. As DNA, the CDR3 is TGTGCCATCAGTGTGAGGGGCGATGGCTACACCTTC. It translates to CAISVRGDGYTF.

V and J are TRBV6-5 and TRBJ2-5, with TRBD2 matching 10 bases. The CDR3 runs to 15 residues. Germline CDR1 is MNHEY and CDR2 is SVGAGI. V gave up 6 bases and J gave up 5 bases; unmatched junction bases: 9. The CDR3 protein is CASRRAGGGWETQYF. In DNA, the CDR3 is TGTGCCAGCAGAAGAGCGGGGGGGGGATGGGAGACCCAGTACTTC.

The V gene is TRBV5-1, the J gene TRBJ2-6; possibly TRBD1 for D (5 bases). Per germline, CDR1 SGHRS and CDR2 YFSETQ. The CDR3 covers 17 residues. The V end was cut by 2 bases, the J end by 0 bases, with 12 bases between. The CDR3 nucleotides are TGCGCCAGCAGCTTAGGACACGAGGACTCTGGGGCCAACGTCCTGACTTTC. This codes for CASSLGHEDSGANVLTF.

The genes are TRBV11-2 and TRBJ2-5; D is unclear. Germline values: CDR1 SGHAT, CDR2 FQNNGV. CDR3 size: 14 residues. V was trimmed by 0 bases and J by 5 bases, leaving 10 bases between them. CDR3 loop: CASSLERLEETQYF. CDR3 coding DNA: TGTGCCAGCAGCTTAGAGAGGCTGGAGGAGACCCAGTACTTC.